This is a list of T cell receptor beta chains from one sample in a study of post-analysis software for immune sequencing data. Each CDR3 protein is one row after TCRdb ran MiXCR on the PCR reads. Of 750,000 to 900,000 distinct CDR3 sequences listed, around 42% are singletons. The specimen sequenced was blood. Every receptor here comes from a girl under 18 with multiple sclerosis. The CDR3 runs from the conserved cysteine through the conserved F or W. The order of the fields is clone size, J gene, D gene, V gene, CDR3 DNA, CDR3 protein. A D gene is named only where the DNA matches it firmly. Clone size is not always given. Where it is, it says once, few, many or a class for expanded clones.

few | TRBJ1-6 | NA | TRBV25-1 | TGTGCCAGCAGTGACGGACGCCAAATACATTCACCCCTCCACTTT | CASSDGRQIHSPLHF
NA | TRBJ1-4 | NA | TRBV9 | TGTGCCAGCAGCGTAGCAGCAACTAATGAAAAACTGTTTTTT | CASSVAATNEKLFF
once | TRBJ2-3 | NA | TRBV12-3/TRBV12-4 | TGTGCCAGCAGTTTGGGGCTTCCCTCGCAGTATTTT | CASSLGLPSQYF
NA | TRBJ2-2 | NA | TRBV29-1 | TGCAGCGTTGTTGGCGGAACGAACACCGGGGAGCTGTTTTTT | CSVVGGTNTGELFF
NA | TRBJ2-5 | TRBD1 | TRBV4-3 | TGCGCCAGCAGCCCAGGACAGGGGTTCGACCAAGAGACCCAGTACTTC | CASSPGQGFDQETQYF
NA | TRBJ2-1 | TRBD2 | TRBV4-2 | TGTGCCAGCAGCCAAGTCGGCGGGAGGGCCCACAATGAGCAGTTCTTC | CASSQVGGRAHNEQFF
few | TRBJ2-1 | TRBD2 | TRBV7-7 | TGTGCTAGCAGCTTAGCCCGGGAGGGATACAATGAGCAGTTCTTC | CASSLAREGYNEQFF
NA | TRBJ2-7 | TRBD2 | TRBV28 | TGTGCCAGTGGACTAGCGGGAGCCCAATCCTACGAGCAGTACTTC | CASGLAGAQSYEQYF
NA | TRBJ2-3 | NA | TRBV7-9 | TGTGCCAGCAGCCCCCCCGGTGGGGCCGACACAGATACGCAGTATTTT | CASSPPGGADTDTQYF
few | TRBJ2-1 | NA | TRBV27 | TGTGCCAGCAGCTTCTCCTACCTTAGCTCCTACAATGAGCAGTTCTTC | CASSFSYLSSYNEQFF
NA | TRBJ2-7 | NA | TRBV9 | TGTGCCAGCAGCGCAGCGGGCCCCGGCTACGAGCAGTACTTC | CASSAAGPGYEQYF
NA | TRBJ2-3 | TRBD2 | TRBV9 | TGTGCCGGCAGCGTAGGCGGGGGAGTGACAGATACGCAGTATTTT | CAGSVGGGVTDTQYF
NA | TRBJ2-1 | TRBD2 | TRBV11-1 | TGTGCCAGCAGCTTAGGATTTGGCGAGCGGGGGGCCCGTGGCTTGGGCAATGAGCAGTTCTTC | CASSLGFGERGARGLGNEQFF
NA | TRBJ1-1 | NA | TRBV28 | TGTGCCAGCAGTTTACCGGGAACAGGGAGAAACTTTGAAGCTTTCTTT | CASSLPGTGRNFEAFF
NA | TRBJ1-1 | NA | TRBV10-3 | TGTGCCATCAGTGATCACGGGGAAGGAACTGAAGCTTTCTTT | CAISDHGEGTEAFF
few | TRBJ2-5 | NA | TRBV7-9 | TGTGCCAGCAGCCCCCTATCGGGAGTGGGAGAGACCCAGTACTTC | CASSPLSGVGETQYF
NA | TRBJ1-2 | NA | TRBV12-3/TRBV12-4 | TGTGCCAGCAGTCCCCCCAGCGATTACTATGGCTACACCTTC | CASSPPSDYYGYTF
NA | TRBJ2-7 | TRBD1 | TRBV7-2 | TGTGCCAGCAGCTGGACGACAGGGAATGAGCAGTACTTC | CASSWTTGNEQYF
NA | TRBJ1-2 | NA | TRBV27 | TGTGCCAGCAGTTCTGCAGGGCATGGCTACACCTTC | CASSSAGHGYTF
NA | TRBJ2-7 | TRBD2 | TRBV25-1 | TGTGCCAGCTCCCGGGGGGTGGTCTACGAGCAGTACTTC | CASSRGVVYEQYF
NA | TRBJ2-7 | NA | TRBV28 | TGTGCCACTCTAAGGGGACCAGCCTACGAGCAGTACTTC | CATLRGPAYEQYF
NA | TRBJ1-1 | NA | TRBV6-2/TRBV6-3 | TGTGCCAGCAGCAGACCGGGTACTGAAGCTTTCTTT | CASSRPGTEAFF
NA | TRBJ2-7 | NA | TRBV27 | TGTGCCAGCAGCCCACTTAACAGCTTCCAGCAGTACTTC | CASSPLNSFQQYF
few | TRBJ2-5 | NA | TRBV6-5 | TGTGCCAGCAGTTCACACACGGGGCGGGAAGAGACCCAGTACTTC | CASSSHTGREETQYF
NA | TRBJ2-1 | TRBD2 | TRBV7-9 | TGTGCCAACGAGCGGGAGTCGAATGAGCAGTTCTTC | CANERESNEQFF
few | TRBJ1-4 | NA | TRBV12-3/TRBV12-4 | TGTGCCAGCAGCCTTCGGGGAAAACTGTTTTTT | CASSLRGKLFF
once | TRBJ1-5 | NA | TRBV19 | TGTGCCAGTAGTATGGGAACCGCCGGACAGAGCAATCAGCCCCAGCATTTT | CASSMGTAGQSNQPQHF
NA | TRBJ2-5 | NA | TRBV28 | TGTGCCAGCACCCGGGGAGGTGGCGGTCAAGAGACCCAGTACTTC | CASTRGGGGQETQYF
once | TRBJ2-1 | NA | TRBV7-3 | TGTGCCAGCAGCTTTGGCGGGATGGGAAATGAGCAGTTCTTC | CASSFGGMGNEQFF
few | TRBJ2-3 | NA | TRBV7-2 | TGTGCCAGCAGCTCGGACGTACCTAGCACAGATACGCAGTATTTT | CASSSDVPSTDTQYF
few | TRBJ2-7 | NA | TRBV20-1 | TGCAGTGCTGGGGCAGGCCAATACGAGCAGTACTTC | CSAGAGQYEQYF
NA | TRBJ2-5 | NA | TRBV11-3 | TGTGCCAGCAGCTTAGACCCCGGGACATGGCGGACCCAGTACTTC | CASSLDPGTWRTQYF
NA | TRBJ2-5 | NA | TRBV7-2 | TGTGCCAGCAGCCCCCAGAACGGCCCACAAGAGACCCAGTACTTC | CASSPQNGPQETQYF
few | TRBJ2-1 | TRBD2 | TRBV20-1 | TGCAGTGCCCGTCCCGGGACTAGCCTCCTCTATGAGCAGTTCTTC | CSARPGTSLLYEQFF
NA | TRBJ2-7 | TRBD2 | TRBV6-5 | TGTGCCAGCAGTTGGTTTTCTGCGGGAGGTACCTACGAGCAGTACTTC | CASSWFSAGGTYEQYF
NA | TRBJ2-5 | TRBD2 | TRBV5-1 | TGCGCCAGCAGCTCGGGACTAGCGGGAGGGCCGAGCGAGACCCAGTACTTC | CASSSGLAGGPSETQYF
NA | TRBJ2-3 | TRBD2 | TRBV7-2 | TGTGCCAGCAGCTTGCGACTAGCGGGAATCACAGATACGCAGTATTTT | CASSLRLAGITDTQYF
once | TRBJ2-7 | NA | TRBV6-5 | TGTGCCACACAGGATAGACTACCCCCTTACGAGCAGTACTTC | CATQDRLPPYEQYF
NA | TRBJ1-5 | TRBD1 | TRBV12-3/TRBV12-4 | TGTGCCAGCAGCCCTGGACAGGCTTATCAGCCCCAGCATTTT | CASSPGQAYQPQHF
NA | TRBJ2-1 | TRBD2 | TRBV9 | TGTGCCAGCAGCGTAGAGCGGGAGGGAAGCTCCTACAATGAGCAGTTCTTC | CASSVEREGSSYNEQFF
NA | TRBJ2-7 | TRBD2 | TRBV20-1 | TGCAGTGCTAGGCGGTTGACTAGCGGGAGTATCCCTTACGAGCAGTACTTC | CSARRLTSGSIPYEQYF
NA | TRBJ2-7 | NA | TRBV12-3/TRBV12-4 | TGTGCCAGCACGGGGTATCGTCGCGAGCAGTACTTC | CASTGYRREQYF
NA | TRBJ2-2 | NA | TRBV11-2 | TGTGCCAGCAGCTTAGAAGCCAGCACCGGGGAGCTGTTTTTT | CASSLEASTGELFF
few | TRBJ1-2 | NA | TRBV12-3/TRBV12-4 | TGTGCCAGCAGTTTATGGGCAGGGCTGTATGAAGGCTACACCTTC | CASSLWAGLYEGYTF
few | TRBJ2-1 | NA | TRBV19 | TGTGCCAGTAGTATTAGGCCGGGACATCAAGACAATGAGCAGTTCTTC | CASSIRPGHQDNEQFF
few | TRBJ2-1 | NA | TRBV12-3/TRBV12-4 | TGTGCCAGCAGTCCCCGGGCTCGCAGCTCCTACAATGAGCAGTTCTTC | CASSPRARSSYNEQFF
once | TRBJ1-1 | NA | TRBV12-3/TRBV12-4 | TGTGCCAGCACCCCAGGAATATCGGGAACTGAAGCTTTCTTT | CASTPGISGTEAFF
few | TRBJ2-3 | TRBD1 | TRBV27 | TGTGCCAGCAGTAGTCTGAGGACAGGGGACGGAGATACGCAGTATTTT | CASSSLRTGDGDTQYF